This T cell receptor beta chain was documented in a study of blood T cell repertoires in COVID-19. The overall study: COVID-19 samples collected from the United States, Italy and Spain covered acute and convalescent phases. Nucleic acid was either cDNA or gDNA, and it came from T cells, B-cell-depleted T cells, or PBMCs.

Authors' analysis steps: Scientists estimated how many nucleated cells there were by amplifying reference gene primers. The method was immunoSEQ multiplex PCR; TCRdb's version includes in-frame clones alone and lacks a portion of them. That table supplies the V and J calls and clone size; D and trimming were determined from the DNA. The sample records over 90,000 clones, 89% being singletons. The receptor comes from a woman in her 70s with acute or convalescent COVID-19. Sample: peripheral blood.

CDR3 in DNA: TGTGCCAGCTCATCAGGAAAGGGGGCGAATAATAGAACTGAAGCTTTCTTT. Amino acid sequence: CASSSGKGANNRTEAFF. The V call is TRBV18, the J call TRBJ1-1, with 7 nucleotides matching TRBD1. Germline CDR1 KGHSH, CDR2 LQKENI. This CDR3 spans 17 amino acids. The V gene end was trimmed by 5 bases and the J gene end by 5 bases; junction bases not matched to a gene: 17.